These 28 T cell receptor beta chains came from one sample sequenced in a study of cytomegalovirus exposure and HLA in healthy donors. This PCR relied on a set of 60 Vbeta primers and 13 Jbeta primers. Only in-frame clones appear in the TCRdb table, and some are missing; sequencing was by immunoSEQ multiplex PCR. This sample has about 160,000 clones, with about 80% found just once. The material sequenced was PBMCs. These receptors were obtained from a woman aged 45-60 years in good health and CMV-seronegative.

The V and J genes are TRBV4-1 and TRBJ2-2; D is unclear. Per the germline V gene, CDR1 is MGHRA and CDR2 is YSYEKL. V lost 0 bases and J lost 3, with 5 bases in between. The CDR3 has 14 residues. The CDR3 sequence: CASSQEAYTGELFF. The CDR3 coding sequence is TGCGCCAGCAGCCAAGAAGCCTACACCGGGGAGCTGTTTTTT.

This clone was detected once. The chain uses TRBV30 and TRBJ1-1, with 7 bases identical to TRBD1. Losses at the gene ends were 3 bases for V and 0 bases for J; bases not matched to a gene: 7. CDR3 size: 15 residues. From germline, CDR1 is GTSNPN and CDR2 SVGIG (reference sequence). CDR3 nucleotide sequence: TGTGCCTGGAGGCGGGACAGATACATGAACACTGAAGCTTTCTTT. Its protein product is CAWRRDRYMNTEAFF.

The chain carries TRBV7-8 and TRBJ2-3; D may be TRBD2 (5 bases). V lost 6 bases to trimming and J lost 4 bases, with 11 bases between them. Per germline, CDR1 SGHVS and CDR2 FQNEAQ. The CDR3 covers 13 residues. The CDR3 is CASSSGSADTQYF. In DNA, the CDR3 is TGTGCCAGCAGTTCGGGGAGTGCAGATACGCAGTATTTT.

This clone has just a few counts. The chain is built from TRBV28 and TRBJ2-1; 8 positions match TRBD1. Losses at the gene ends were 8 bases for V and 4 bases for J; bases not matched to a gene: 16. This CDR3 spans 17 amino acids. The germline V gene encodes CDR1 MDHEN and CDR2 SYDVKM. The CDR3 nucleotides are TGTGCCAGCCCTCCTTACGGGACAGGTAGTCCTTACAATGAGCAGTTCTTC. Its protein product is CASPPYGTGSPYNEQFF.

V is TRBV6-5 and J is TRBJ1-1, with D perhaps TRBD1 (6 bases). Trimming cost V 6 bases and J 4 bases, with 18 bases left between them. Germline CDR1 is MNHEY and CDR2 is SVGAGI. The CDR3 consists of 15 residues. In DNA form, the CDR3 reads TGTGCCAGCAGCGGTTCCCCTACAGGGACCACTGAAGCTTTCTTT. It translates to CASSGSPTGTTEAFF.

The rearrangement links TRBV5-1 to TRBJ2-7; 13 bases map to TRBD2. With 5 bases clipped from V and 6 bases from J, the junction kept 11 bases outside the gene matches. This CDR3 is built from 16 residues. Germline CDR1 SGHRS, CDR2 YFSETQ. CDR3 nucleotides: TGCGCCAGCAGTAGACTAGCGGGGGGCCTAGGAGGCGAGCAGTACTTC. This codes for CASSRLAGGLGGEQYF.

The sample holds one count of this clone. The chain has TRBV27 and TRBJ1-1, with 8 bases identical to TRBD1. CDR3 length: 14 residues. CDR1 and CDR2 (germline): MNHEY, SMNVEV (reference sequence). The ends lost 6 bases at V and 4 bases at J; junction bases unmatched: 7. The DNA of the CDR3 is TGTGCCAGCAGCCTAAACAGGGGGGGCACTGAAGCTTTCTTT. Amino acids: CASSLNRGGTEAFF.

The chain has TRBV28 and TRBJ2-6; 9 bases are a match to TRBD1. The junction had 9 bases not matched to a gene; V was cut back by 6 bases and J by 0 bases. Germline V gene data show CDR1 as MDHEN and CDR2 as SYDVKM. CDR3 size: 18 residues. The CDR3: CASRTPGTGTSGANVLTF. The CDR3 DNA reads TGTGCCAGCAGAACCCCCGGGACAGGGACCTCTGGGGCCAACGTCCTGACTTTC. Combining the CDR3 with reference TRBV28 and TRBJ2-6 gives the whole variable domain DVKVTQSSRYLVKRTGEKVFLECVQDMDHENMFWYRQDPGLGLRLIYFSYDVKMKEKGDIPEGYSVSREKKERFSLILESASTNQTSMYLCASRTPGTGTSGANVLTFGAGSRLTVL.

This chain links TRBV9 with TRBJ2-3, with 13 nucleotides matching TRBD2. Germline assignment: CDR1 SGDLS and CDR2 YYNGEE. Unmatched junction bases numbered 12, after V lost 4 bases and J lost 4 bases. The CDR3 runs to 18 residues. The CDR3 nucleotides are TGTGCCAGCAGCTTTGGACTAGCGGGGGCTACCATTCCAGATACGCAGTATTTT. It specifies CASSFGLAGATIPDTQYF. The complete variable domain, with remaining parts taken from reference TRBV9 and TRBJ2-3, reads DSGVTQTPKHLITATGQRVTLRCSPRSGDLSVYWYQQSLDQGLQFLIQYYNGEERAKGNILERFSAQQFPDLHSELNLSSLELGDSALYFCASSFGLAGATIPDTQYFGPGTRLTVL.

The rearrangement links TRBV29-1 to TRBJ2-1; 10 bases agree with TRBD1. This CDR3 has 14 residues. Per the germline V gene, CDR1 is SQVTM and CDR2 is ANQGSEA. Germline trimming cut 6 bases from V and 2 bases from J; bases unmatched to any gene: 4. The CDR3 reads CSVKDRGTYNEQFF. The DNA for the CDR3 is TGCAGCGTGAAGGACAGGGGGACCTACAATGAGCAGTTCTTC.

In its sample, this clone was seen a few times. Germline is not matched at one junction end, which may reflect a read error. This chain links TRBV4-1 with TRBJ2-7; D is unresolved. Germline V gives CDR1 MGHRA, CDR2 YSYEKL. The CDR3 extends over 15 amino acids. The CDR3 DNA reads as TGTGCCAGCAGCCGAGAGCGAGAGTCCTCCTACGAGCAGTACTTC. Its translation: CASSRERESSYEQYF.

V and J are TRBV7-2 and TRBJ2-3, with 11 bases fitting TRBD1. The trim removed 4 bases at V and 1 base at J, leaving 4 bases unmatched. CDR3 length equals 16 residues. The V gene's germline CDR1 is SGHTA and CDR2 FQGNSA. In nucleotides, the CDR3 is TGTGCCAGCAGCTGGACAGGGGGCGCAGGCACAGATACGCAGTATTTT. Amino acid sequence: CASSWTGGAGTDTQYF.

The CDR3 protein is CASIRALETQYF. The CDR3 region has the DNA TGTGCCAGCATCAGAGCGCTCGAGACCCAGTACTTC. The rearrangement links TRBV2 to TRBJ2-5; D gene uncertain. CDR1 is SNHLY and CDR2 is FYNNEI in the germline V gene. Trimming cost V 7 bases and J 5 bases, with 11 bases left between them. The CDR3 length is 12 residues.

The chain recombines TRBV7-9 with TRBJ2-1, with D tentatively TRBD2 (5 bases). This CDR3 comprises 12 residues. Germline V gene sequence: CDR1 SEHNR, CDR2 FQNEAQ (reference sequence). Trimming pared 6 bases from V and 14 bases from J, leaving 17 bases between. The CDR3 sequence is CASSREKGLEFF. The CDR3 DNA reads as TGTGCCAGCAGTCGGGAAAAAGGCTTGGAGTTCTTC.

The V call is TRBV7-9, the J call TRBJ2-5, with a tentative D call TRBD1 (6 bases). Germline V gene data show CDR1 as SEHNR and CDR2 as FQNEAQ (reference sequence). V shed 7 bases and J shed 4 bases, with 19 bases lying between them. The CDR3 is 15 amino acids. The CDR3 is CASNTQGSMGETQYF. In DNA form, the CDR3 reads TGTGCCAGCAATACGCAGGGGAGTATGGGAGAGACCCAGTACTTC.

V usage is TRBV5-1 and J usage is TRBJ1-3; 8 positions match TRBD1. CDR1 is SGHRS, CDR2 YFSETQ, per germline. J was trimmed by 1 base and V by 2 bases; bases with no gene match: 8. The CDR3 covers 17 residues. CDR3 DNA sequence: TGCGCCAGCAGCTTTGGAGGACAGGGCGGTTCTGGAAACACCATATATTTT. This gives the protein CASSFGGQGGSGNTIYF.

The CDR3 DNA reads as TGTGCCAGCAGTTTATCGATCGGAGGGAATGATGGCTACACCTTC. Translated, it gives CASSLSIGGNDGYTF. The chain employs TRBV27 and TRBJ1-2; no definite D call. Looked up from germline, CDR1 is MNHEY and CDR2 is SMNVEV (reference sequence). With 0 bases removed from V and 6 bases from J, the gap between germline ends came to 14 bases. The length of the CDR3 is 15 residues.

V and J are TRBV27 and TRBJ2-3; 10 bases map to TRBD1. J was trimmed by 2 bases and V by 1 base; bases with no gene match: 6. The CDR3 contains 17 residues. Germline assignment: CDR1 MNHEY and CDR2 SMNVEV (reference sequence). This CDR3 reads CASSLLLGQGVTDTQYF. The CDR3 bases are TGTGCCAGCAGTTTATTGCTTGGACAGGGGGTCACAGATACGCAGTATTTT.

The sample holds a few counts of this clone. V and J are TRBV7-9 and TRBJ1-5, with 10 positions matching TRBD1. The CDR3 consists of 15 residues. J lost 6 bases, V lost 3 bases, and 5 bases had no gene match. The germline CDR1 and CDR2 sequences are SEHNR and FQNEAQ (reference sequence). CDR3 DNA sequence: TGTGCCAGCAGCTTGGAGACAGGGGGCAGTCAGCCCCAGCATTTT. Amino acid sequence: CASSLETGGSQPQHF.

J is TRBJ1-1 and V is TRBV5-1; weak D call: TRBD1 (5 bases). The CDR3 loop spans 16 amino acids. Trimming took off 4 bases at V and 6 bases at J, with 22 bases between the two ends. Germline V CDR1 and CDR2: SGHRS, YFSETQ. CDR3 DNA sequence: TGCGCCAGCAGCACCGGGGGTCACCAACGCTGGGCTGAAGCTTTCTTT. Protein product: CASSTGGHQRWAEAFF.

The chain links TRBV5-1 to TRBJ2-1; TRBD1 agrees at 8 bases. V shed 4 bases, J shed 1 base, and the junction held 7 bases outside the gene matches. Germline V gene lookup returns CDR1 SGHRS and CDR2 YFSETQ. The CDR3 has 16 amino acids. The CDR3 sequence: CASSLHRGESYNEQFF. CDR3 DNA sequence: TGCGCCAGCAGCCTCCACAGGGGGGAATCCTACAATGAGCAGTTCTTC.

This clone was seen a few times. This rearrangement joins TRBV2 to TRBJ2-7, with 13 nucleotides matching TRBD2. V gave up 4 bases and J gave up 6 bases; unmatched junction bases: 9. Germline CDR1 is SNHLY and CDR2 is FYNNEI. This CDR3 has 16 residues. CDR3 DNA: TGTGCCAGCAGTGCTATCGGACTAGCGGGAGCGGGCGAGCAGTACTTC. It codes for CASSAIGLAGAGEQYF.

The chain couples TRBV15 to TRBJ2-1, with 7 bases lining up with TRBD2. V lost 11 bases, J lost 2 bases, and 12 bases stayed unmatched. Looked up from germline, CDR1 is LNHNV and CDR2 is YYDKDF (reference sequence). This CDR3 comprises 15 residues. CDR3 sequence (DNA): TGTGCCTCGCGGGTGGCTAGCGGAACCTACAATGAGCAGTTCTTC. Translation gives CASRVASGTYNEQFF.

The genes are TRBV7-9 and TRBJ2-5; the D gene is possibly TRBD1 (5 bases). TRBJ2-7 explains the end of the DNA better; the J call may be wrong. Germline CDR1 is SEHNR and CDR2 is FQNEAQ (reference sequence). This CDR3 has 14 amino acids. The CDR3 DNA sequence: TGTGCCAGCAGCTTAGGAGCAGGGATCTACGAGCAGTACTTC. Protein product: CASSLGAGIYEQYF.

This rearrangement joins TRBV25-1 to TRBJ1-4; possibly TRBD1 for D (5 bases). The V and J ends lost 2 bases and 10 bases respectively, with 14 bases between them. Looked up from germline, CDR1 is MGHDK and CDR2 is SYGVNS. This CDR3 region has 14 residues. The CDR3 loop reads CASSERQPLGKLFF. DNA of the CDR3: TGTGCCAGCAGTGAAAGACAGCCGCTCGGAAAACTGTTTTTT. Combining the CDR3 with reference TRBV25-1 and TRBJ1-4 gives the whole variable domain EADIYQTPRYLVIGTGKKITLECSQTMGHDKMYWYQQDPGMELHLIHYSYGVNSTEKGDLSSESTVSRIRTEHFPLTLESARPSHTSQYLCASSERQPLGKLFFGSGTQLSVL.

In its sample, this clone was seen a few times. The chain has TRBV29-1 and TRBJ2-1; no clear D gene. The CDR3 consists of 15 residues. From germline, CDR1 is SQVTM and CDR2 ANQGSEA. V lost 8 bases, J lost 7 bases, and 24 bases lay in between. CDR3 DNA sequence: TGCAGCCCCGTCCCCCCTAGGCTAGTTCTGAATGAGCAGTTCTTC. This codes for CSPVPPRLVLNEQFF.

The chain links TRBV13 to TRBJ2-7; tentatively, D is TRBD2 (7 bases). The V end was cut by 5 bases, the J end by 3 bases, with 14 bases between. The CDR3 loop spans 14 amino acids. In germline, CDR1 is PRHDT, CDR2 FYEKMQ (reference sequence). Here the CDR3 reads CASSPPGGFYEQYF. CDR3 bases: TGTGCCAGCAGCCCCCCGGGGGGCTTCTACGAGCAGTACTTC.

The V gene is TRBV28, the J gene TRBJ1-2; D gene unclear. Trimming left V 4 bases short and J 0 bases short, with 15 bases between. The CDR3 contains 16 residues. Germline CDR1 reads MDHEN; CDR2 reads SYDVKM. The CDR3 is CASSSLESGTNYGYTF. The CDR3 bases are TGTGCCAGCAGTTCCCTGGAATCCGGGACTAACTATGGCTACACCTTC.